These T cell receptor beta chains were read from a single sample in a study of T cells after posttransplantation cyclophosphamide. Assay used: immunoSEQ multiplex PCR; TCRdb lists only in-frame clones, some missing. The sample has approximately 45,000 clones; about 92% are singletons. The source material was PBMCs, sampled 55 to 70 days after allogeneic stem cell transplant with posttransplant cyclophosphamide. These TCRs come from a male patient aged 60-70 years who received an allogeneic stem cell transplant from a related donor and was CMV-positive. Some T cells may have originated in the graft donor. CDR3s include the opening cysteine and the closing phenylalanine or tryptophan. The D gene is left open where the match is weak. Some rows mark clone size as missing; the rest say once, few, many or name a class of expanded clone.

J | size | D | V | DNA | CDR3
TRBJ2-7 | NA | TRBD2 | TRBV30 | TGTACCTGGAACGGGCTAGCGGGTTCCTACGAGCAGTACTTC | CTWNGLAGSYEQYF
TRBJ2-1 | NA | NA | TRBV9 | TGTGCCAGTTCGGTTAGGGGGGGGTTGGATGAGCAGTTCTTC | CASSVRGGLDEQFF
TRBJ2-7 | NA | NA | TRBV6-6 | TGTGCCAGCACCAGGGACTACGAGCAGTACTTC | CASTRDYEQYF
TRBJ2-2 | NA | NA | TRBV18 | TGTGCCAGCTCACCACGACTTTTCATGGGGGAGCTGTTTTTT | CASSPRLFMGELFF
TRBJ1-1 | once | NA | TRBV6-6 | TGTGCCAGCAGTAATCTACAGGGCTTGGGGACTGAAGCTTTCTTT | CASSNLQGLGTEAFF
TRBJ2-3 | NA | TRBD2 | TRBV6-1 | TGTGCCAGCAGTGGGCTAACTAGCGGGGTTAGAGATACGCAGTATTTT | CASSGLTSGVRDTQYF
TRBJ2-7 | few | NA | TRBV2 | TGTGCCAGCATCTCCGAAACTAGCAAATACGAGCAGTACTTC | CASISETSKYEQYF
TRBJ1-2 | NA | NA | TRBV23-1 | TGCGCCAGCAGTCCTGCCCGTCGACTTCGTAACTATGGCTACACCTTC | CASSPARRLRNYGYTF
TRBJ1-1 | few | TRBD1 | TRBV10-3 | TGTGCCACGACAGGGGCTACGAACACTGAAGCTTTCTTT | CATTGATNTEAFF
TRBJ2-3 | NA | NA | TRBV10-2 | TGCGCCAGCAGGACAACTAGTCTGGCAGATACGCAGTATTTT | CASRTTSLADTQYF
TRBJ1-1 | NA | NA | TRBV5-1 | TGCGCCAGCAGCGGCGACAGGTACACTGAAGCTTTCTTT | CASSGDRYTEAFF
TRBJ1-1 | NA | NA | TRBV5-1 | TGCGCCAGCTATGACTATCGGAACACTGAAGCTTTCTTT | CASYDYRNTEAFF
TRBJ1-2 | NA | NA | TRBV2 | TGTGCCAGCAGCGCAGGGGAGGGATATGGCTACACCTTC | CASSAGEGYGYTF
TRBJ2-1 | NA | TRBD2 | TRBV18 | TGTGCCAGCTCACCTCTAGCGGGGGTTTACAATGAGCAGTTCTTC | CASSPLAGVYNEQFF
TRBJ2-5 | NA | TRBD1 | TRBV18 | TGTGCCAGCTCACGGGACAGGGTCGTTCAAGAGACCCAGTACTTC | CASSRDRVVQETQYF
TRBJ1-2 | NA | TRBD1 | TRBV5-1 | TGCGCCAGCAGCTTGTTCAGGGGGGAGGATGGCTACACCTTC | CASSLFRGEDGYTF
TRBJ1-1 | NA | NA | TRBV13 | TGTGCCAGCAGCTTCCGAGGGGGAAGGCCTGAAGCTTTCTTT | CASSFRGGRPEAFF
TRBJ1-2 | once | NA | TRBV6-1 | TGTGCCAGCAACCACCAAGGGGGTATAGGCTATGGCTACACCTTC | CASNHQGGIGYGYTF
TRBJ1-2 | NA | TRBD1 | TRBV18 | TGTGCCAGCTCATCGACAGGGGTCTCTCGGTATGGCTACACCTTC | CASSSTGVSRYGYTF
TRBJ2-2 | few | TRBD1 | TRBV19 | TGTGCCAGTAGCCCCCCTCCAGGGACAGGCCCCATTTCGAACACCGGGGAGCTGTTTTTT | CASSPPPGTGPISNTGELFF
TRBJ2-5 | NA | TRBD2 | TRBV28 | TGTGCCAGCAGTTACGATTGGACTAGCGGGGGAGAGACCCAGTACTTC | CASSYDWTSGGETQYF
TRBJ1-2 | NA | NA | TRBV9 | TGTGCCAGCAGCGTAAATGACAGCCCAACTAACTATGGCTACACCTTC | CASSVNDSPTNYGYTF
TRBJ1-4 | NA | NA | TRBV5-8 | TGTGCCAGCAGCTCAGGGGACATTCGGGATGAAAAACTGTTTTTT | CASSSGDIRDEKLFF
TRBJ1-5 | NA | NA | TRBV19 | TGTGCCAGTAGTAGGGGCCAGGAGAATCAGCCCCAGCATTTT | CASSRGQENQPQHF
TRBJ1-5 | NA | TRBD1 | TRBV7-8 | TGTGCCAGCAGCTTAGTAAGGACAGGGGAAATCAATCAGCCCCAGCATTTT | CASSLVRTGEINQPQHF
TRBJ2-3 | NA | TRBD1 | TRBV7-2 | TGTGCCAGCAGCTCTCGGCAGGGGGCGATTTCAGATACGCAGTATTTT | CASSSRQGAISDTQYF
TRBJ2-5 | NA | TRBD2 | TRBV14 | TGTGCCAGCAGTCGTAGCGGGGGGGCTCAAGAGACCCAGTACTTC | CASSRSGGAQETQYF
TRBJ2-3 | NA | TRBD1 | TRBV2 | TGTGCCAGCGGCAGACAGGGGCCTTCCACAGATACGCAGTATTTT | CASGRQGPSTDTQYF
TRBJ2-1 | NA | NA | TRBV30 | TGTGCCTGGGGGGAGAAGCGTGAGCAGTTCTTC | CAWGEKREQFF
TRBJ1-6 | once | NA | TRBV10-2 | TGCGCCAGCAGTGAAAGGGGGAAGGGTTCACCCCTCCACTTT | CASSERGKGSPLHF
TRBJ2-1 | NA | TRBD1 | TRBV10-2 | TGCGCCAGCAAGGCGGGGACAGGGACCCTCTCTAGGTTCTTC | CASKAGTGTLSRFF
TRBJ2-6 | NA | TRBD1 | TRBV15 | TGTGCCACCAGCAGAGAGGGACAGGACGACACTGGGGCCAACGTCCTGACTTTC | CATSREGQDDTGANVLTF
TRBJ2-3 | NA | NA | TRBV5-1 | TGCGCCAGCAGCACCCCGGACAGTCCCACAGATACGCAGTATTTT | CASSTPDSPTDTQYF
TRBJ2-1 | NA | TRBD2 | TRBV11-2 | TGTGCCAGCAGCCTAGCTAGCGGGGGGGACGATGAGCAGTTCTTC | CASSLASGGDDEQFF
TRBJ2-5 | NA | NA | TRBV21-1 | TGTGCCAGCAGCGGGGGACTAGCAGTGGCGACCCAGTACTTC | CASSGGLAVATQYF
TRBJ2-5 | NA | TRBD2 | TRBV18 | TGTGCCAGCTCACCGGGGAGCGGGGGAGTAGAGACCCAGTACTTC | CASSPGSGGVETQYF
TRBJ1-6 | NA | NA | TRBV19 | TGTGCCAGTAGTCTTTACAGGCTAGGGAATTCACCCCTCCACTTT | CASSLYRLGNSPLHF
TRBJ2-7 | NA | TRBD2 | TRBV4-1 | TGCGCCAGCAGAACGACGCCTAGCGGGGGAGCCTACGAGCAGTGCTTC | CASRTTPSGGAYEQCF
TRBJ2-7 | NA | TRBD2 | TRBV5-4 | TGTGCCAGCAGCGTTGGACTAGCGGGTAGCTACGAGCAGTACTTC | CASSVGLAGSYEQYF
TRBJ1-5 | NA | NA | TRBV5-1 | TGCGCCAGCAGCTTGTTTGGACAGAGGGATCAGCCCCAGCATTTT | CASSLFGQRDQPQHF
TRBJ1-2 | NA | TRBD1 | TRBV6-1 | TGTGCCAGCAGTGATGGTGGGAGGACAGGAAGACATGGCTACACCTTC | CASSDGGRTGRHGYTF
TRBJ2-1 | NA | NA | TRBV4-1 | TGCGCCAGCAGCCAAGGGGGGCGGGCACTCGGCAATGAGCAGTTCTTC | CASSQGGRALGNEQFF
TRBJ1-1 | NA | NA | TRBV7-2 | TGTGCCAGCAGACGAGGGGGAGGGGACACTGAAGCTTTCTTT | CASRRGGGDTEAFF
TRBJ2-2 | NA | NA | TRBV5-4 | TGTGCCAGCAGCGCGGGGTGGAGGAACGGGGAGCTGTTTTTT | CASSAGWRNGELFF
TRBJ2-1 | NA | NA | TRBV11-3 | TGTGCCAGCAGCTTGCCCGGACTTACCGAGCAGTTCTTC | CASSLPGLTEQFF
TRBJ1-2 | once | TRBD1 | TRBV18 | TGTGCCATTCTCGAGGAGACAGGGGGCAAACGGTACACCTTC | CAILEETGGKRYTF
TRBJ2-6 | NA | NA | TRBV7-2 | TGTGCCAGCAGCCCCCAGGGGGGCAGCATTCTCTCTGGGGCCAACGTCCTGACTTTC | CASSPQGGSILSGANVLTF
TRBJ1-2 | NA | NA | TRBV11-2 | TGTGCCAGCAGCCATTTCACTCGTGCAGGGTTCGCAAACTATGGCTACACCTTC | CASSHFTRAGFANYGYTF
TRBJ2-3 | NA | NA | TRBV7-2 | TGTGCCAGCAGCTCCCGGAGGGGGGGATCCACAGATACGCAGTATTTT | CASSSRRGGSTDTQYF
TRBJ2-1 | NA | TRBD1 | TRBV15 | TGTGCCACCAGCAGAGCCCCCAGTGGGACAGGCCATGCAAGCTCCTACAATGAGCAGTTCTTC | CATSRAPSGTGHASSYNEQFF
TRBJ1-2 | NA | NA | TRBV5-1 | TGCGCCAGCAGCATCCGGGAGTCTAACTATGGCTACACCTTC | CASSIRESNYGYTF
TRBJ1-5 | NA | NA | TRBV28 | TGTGCCAGCAGTTTTGGGGGCCACAATCAGCCCCAGCATTTT | CASSFGGHNQPQHF
TRBJ1-2 | NA | NA | TRBV5-3 | TGTGCCAGAAGCTTAGGACAGAGAGCTAACTATGGCTACACCTTC | CARSLGQRANYGYTF